This T cell receptor beta chain came from a study of CD8+CD57+ T cells in acquired aplastic anemia. The germline gives CDR1 MNHNS, CDR2 SASEGT. The CDR3 is 16 residues long. The ends were cut back, 6 bases at V and 4 bases at J, with 22 bases in the middle. Ten or more counts support this clonotype. Previously, flow cytometry had revealed CD8+CD57+ cell expansion in the patients chosen for sequencing. Investigators profiled TCR beta VDJ and CDR3 from genomic DNA template. TCRdb fed the reads into MiXCR, producing one record per CDR3 protein. Of 150,000 to 200,000 distinct CDR3 sequences in the sample, 40% to 50% were seen once.

Sample: sorted CD4+, CD8+, or CD8+CD57+ T cells (not recorded which) from PBMCs. The genes are TRBV6-1 and TRBJ2-7; TRBD2 is a possible D gene (6 bases). This TCR derives from a human donor with aplastic anemia. The CDR3 here is CASSSWGGRKLYEQYF. The CDR3 DNA is TGTGCCAGCAGCTCTTGGGGAGGCCGGAAACTGTACGAGCAGTACTTC.